This T cell receptor (beta chain) was obtained from a study of cytomegalovirus exposure and HLA in healthy donors. General study results and limits: In vitro work confirmed that three CMV-associated chains recognize CMV antigens. Reportedly, diagnosis of cytomegalovirus status by the classifier showed high specificity and sensitivity. Many donors carried some public TCRs, although rarity characterized most TCR sequences.

Sequencing was performed with immunoSEQ multiplex PCR; in TCRdb, only in-frame clones are kept and a portion is missing. The table has 280,000 or so clones, around nine tenths seen once. A word on this clone: Antigen: not known.

The material sequenced was PBMCs. The receptor comes from a woman aged 18-29 years in good health and CMV-seronegative.

CDR3 residues: CASSDAVLSGPQHF. The CDR3 nucleotides read TGTGCCAGCAGTGATGCGGTTCTCAGTGGGCCCCAGCATTTT. The V gene is TRBV6-1, the J gene TRBJ1-5; D not resolved. Germline CDR1 reads MNHNS; CDR2 reads SASEGT. Trimming left V 3 bases short and J 9 bases short, with 15 bases between. The CDR3 extends over 14 amino acids.